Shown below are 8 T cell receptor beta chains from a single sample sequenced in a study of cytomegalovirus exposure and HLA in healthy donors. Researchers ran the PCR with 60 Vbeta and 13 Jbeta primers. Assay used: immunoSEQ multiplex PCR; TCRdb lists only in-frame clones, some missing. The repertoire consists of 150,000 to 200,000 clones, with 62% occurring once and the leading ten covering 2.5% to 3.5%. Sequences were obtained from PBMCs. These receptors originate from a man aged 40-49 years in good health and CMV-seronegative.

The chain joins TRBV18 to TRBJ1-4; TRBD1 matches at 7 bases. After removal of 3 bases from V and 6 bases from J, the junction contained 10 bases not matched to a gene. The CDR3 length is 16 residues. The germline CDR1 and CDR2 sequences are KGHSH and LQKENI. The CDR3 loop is CASSPQRQGVDEKLFF. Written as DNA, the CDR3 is TGTGCCAGCTCACCCCAACGACAGGGTGTGGATGAAAAACTGTTTTTT. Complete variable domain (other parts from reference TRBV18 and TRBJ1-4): NAGVMQNPRHLVRRRGQEARLRCSPMKGHSHVYWYRQLPEEGLKFMVYLQKENIIDESGMPKERFSAEFPKEGPSILRIQQVVRGDSAAYFCASSPQRQGVDEKLFFGSGTQLSVL.

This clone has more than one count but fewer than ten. The CDR3 loop reads CASSPTGGRVASYEQYF. The CDR3 DNA reads as TGTGCCAGCAGCCCAACCGGAGGGCGGGTAGCGAGCTACGAGCAGTACTTC. J is TRBJ2-7 and V is TRBV7-2, with D maybe TRBD2 (6 bases). CDR1 and CDR2 (germline): SGHTA, FQGNSA. V was cut by 5 bases and J by 3 bases, with 23 bases left in between. This CDR3 is 17 amino acids long.

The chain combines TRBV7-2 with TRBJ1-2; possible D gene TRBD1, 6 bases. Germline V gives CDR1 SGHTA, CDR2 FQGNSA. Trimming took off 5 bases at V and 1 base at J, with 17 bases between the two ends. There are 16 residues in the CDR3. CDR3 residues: CASSLGAGTINYGYTF. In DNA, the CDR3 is TGTGCCAGCAGCCTGGGGGCCGGGACGATTAACTATGGCTACACCTTC.

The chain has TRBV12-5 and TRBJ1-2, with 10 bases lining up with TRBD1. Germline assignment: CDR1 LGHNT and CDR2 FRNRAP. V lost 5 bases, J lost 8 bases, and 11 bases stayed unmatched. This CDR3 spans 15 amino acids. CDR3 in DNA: TGTGCTAGTGGTCCAACCCTAGGACAGGGGGAGGGCTACACCTTC. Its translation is CASGPTLGQGEGYTF.

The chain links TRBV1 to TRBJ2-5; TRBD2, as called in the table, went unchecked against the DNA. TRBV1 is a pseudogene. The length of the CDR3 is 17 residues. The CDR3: CTSSQDWERGFQETQYF. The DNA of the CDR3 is TGCACCAGCAGCCAAGATTGGGAGCGGGGGTTCCAAGAGACCCAGTACTTC.

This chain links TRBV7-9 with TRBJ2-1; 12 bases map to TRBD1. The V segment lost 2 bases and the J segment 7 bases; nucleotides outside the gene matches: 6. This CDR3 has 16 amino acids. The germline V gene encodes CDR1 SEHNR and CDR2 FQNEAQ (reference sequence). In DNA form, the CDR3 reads TGTGCCAGCAGCTTACCGGGACAGGGGGCTTTAAATGAGCAGTTCTTC. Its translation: CASSLPGQGALNEQFF.

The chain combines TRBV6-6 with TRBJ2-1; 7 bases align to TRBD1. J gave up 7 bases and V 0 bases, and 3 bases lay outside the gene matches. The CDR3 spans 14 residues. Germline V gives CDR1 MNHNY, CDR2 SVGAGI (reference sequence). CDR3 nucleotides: TGTGCCAGCAGTTACTCACAGGGGAAGAATGAGCAGTTCTTC. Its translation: CASSYSQGKNEQFF.

The CDR3 protein is CASTRQYNSPLHF. CDR3 DNA sequence: TGTGCCAGCACCAGACAGTATAATTCACCCCTCCACTTT. The genes are TRBV6-1 and TRBJ1-6; the D gene is possibly TRBD1 (5 bases). The germline V gene encodes CDR1 MNHNS and CDR2 SASEGT. This CDR3 region has 13 residues. Trimming left V 7 bases short and J 4 bases short, with 8 bases between.